The rows below give T cell receptor beta chains drawn from one sample of a study of shared clonotypes between healthy human individuals. The method was immunoSEQ multiplex PCR; TCRdb's version includes in-frame clones alone and lacks a portion of them. The table lists roughly 1,500,000 clones, approximately 98.5% of them singletons. Material: naive CD4+ T cells sorted from blood. The receptors were sampled from a man aged 30 to 39 in good health. The CDR3 runs from the conserved cysteine through the conserved F or W. D genes are given only for firm matches. Size tells how often a clone was seen (once, few, many) or the class of an expanded clone, and some rows leave it out.

>TRBJ2-7|TRBV10-3|once|TRBD1
CAISEPSRTGDYEQYF
TGTGCCATCAGTGAGCCGAGCCGGACAGGGGACTACGAGCAGTACTTC
>TRBJ2-1|TRBV15|.|TRBD2
CATNIAGGPYNEQFF
TGTGCCACCAACATAGCGGGAGGGCCCTACAATGAGCAGTTCTTC
>TRBJ1-1|TRBV28|.|.
CASSLGYTEAFF
TGTGCCAGCAGTTTAGGGTACACTGAAGCTTTCTTT
>TRBJ1-2|TRBV30|.|TRBD1
CAWSNRGLFGYTF
TGTGCCTGGAGTAACAGGGGACTATTCGGCTACACCTTC
>TRBJ2-7|TRBV5-1|.|.
CASSLSGSLSYEQYF
TGCGCCAGCAGTTTATCGGGGAGTCTCTCCTACGAGCAGTACTTC
>TRBJ2-4|TRBV7-9|.|TRBD2
CASSLPRIAGGGNIQYF
TGTGCCAGCAGCTTACCTAGGATAGCGGGAGGGGGTAACATTCAGTACTTC
>TRBJ2-5|TRBV5-1|once|.
CASSPGPLETQYF
TGCGCCAGCAGCCCGGGACCACTAGAGACCCAGTACTTC
>TRBJ2-7|TRBV7-9|.|TRBD2
CASSFGGRYEQYF
TGTGCCAGCAGCTTCGGCGGGAGATACGAGCAGTACTTC
>TRBJ1-5|TRBV13|.|.
CASSLNRDGNQPQHF
TGTGCCAGCAGCTTAAACAGGGACGGCAATCAGCCCCAGCATTTT
>TRBJ2-7|TRBV18|.|TRBD2
CASSPPGLASSYEQYF
TGTGCCAGCTCACCACCTGGACTAGCGAGCTCCTACGAGCAGTACTTC
>TRBJ1-1|TRBV6-1|.|.
CASSSARAYNAEAFF
TGTGCCAGCAGTAGTGCGAGGGCTTATAACGCTGAAGCTTTCTTT
>TRBJ2-7|TRBV28|.|.
CASSLQNEQYF
TGTGCCAGCAGTTTACAAAACGAGCAGTACTTC
>TRBJ2-1|TRBV14|.|TRBD2
CASSQRTSGGYNEQFF
TGTGCCAGCAGCCAAAGGACTAGCGGGGGATACAATGAGCAGTTCTTC
>TRBJ2-7|TRBV6-4|.|TRBD1
CASSFDRGHEQYF
TGTGCCAGCAGTTTTGACAGGGGCCACGAGCAGTACTTC
>TRBJ2-7|TRBV5-1|.|.
CASSASGPNYEQYF
TGCGCCAGCAGCGCCTCCGGGCCTAACTACGAGCAGTACTTC
>TRBJ1-3|TRBV18|.|TRBD1
CASSPTDRGQRPGNTIYF
TGTGCCAGCTCACCAACGGACAGGGGGCAACGACCTGGAAACACCATATATTTT
>TRBJ2-7|TRBV18|.|.
CASSTQPSYEQYF
TGTGCCAGCTCAACACAGCCCTCCTACGAGCAGTACTTC
>TRBJ2-4|TRBV18|.|.
CASSPQQTLAKNIQYF
TGTGCCAGCTCACCTCAACAGACCTTAGCCAAAAACATTCAGTACTTC
>TRBJ2-7|TRBV6-7|.|.
CASSLHSIPYEQYF
TGTGCCAGCAGTCTTCATTCTATACCTTACGAGCAGTACTTC
>TRBJ2-6|TRBV21-1|.|.
CASSKPSFSGANVLTF
TGTGCCAGCAGCAAGCCAAGCTTCTCTGGGGCCAACGTCCTGACTTTC